These 24 T cell receptor beta chains came from one sample sequenced in a study of OX40 agonist ivuxolimab in advanced cancers. Data came from immunoSEQ multiplex PCR; TCRdb stores just in-frame clones and leaves some out. The sample comprises 59,000 or so clones, around 82% of which are singletons, and under 4.5% rests with the top ten. Specimen: CD4+ or CD8+ T cells sorted from blood, collected in a trial of the OX40 agonist ivuxolimab. The receptors shown here come from an adult with an advanced solid tumor such as melanoma, head and neck, liver or kidney cancer.

The rearrangement links TRBV7-3 to TRBJ2-5; D unclear. CDR1 is SGHTA and CDR2 is FQGTGA in the germline V gene. The CDR3 is 13 amino acids. With 0 bases removed from V and 1 base from J, the gap between germline ends came to 3 bases. The CDR3 region is CASSLTIQETQYF. DNA for the CDR3: TGTGCCAGCAGCTTAACTATCCAAGAGACCCAGTACTTC.

The rearrangement links TRBV19 to TRBJ1-2; TRBD1 might be the D (6 bases). The germline gives CDR1 LNHDA, CDR2 SQIVND (reference sequence). The CDR3 is 15 residues long. The V and J ends lost 4 bases and 4 bases respectively, with 16 bases between them. The CDR3 spells CASSTGQGIFYGYTF. The CDR3 nucleotides read TGTGCCAGTAGTACGGGGCAGGGGATATTCTATGGCTACACCTTC.

The chain carries TRBV12-5 and TRBJ2-1; a possible D gene is TRBD2 (5 bases). V was trimmed by 0 bases and J by 3 bases, leaving 15 bases between them. The germline CDR1 and CDR2 sequences are LGHNT and FRNRAP. The CDR3 covers 17 residues. The chain's CDR3 is CASGLVRGPSFYNEQFF. The CDR3 coding sequence is TGTGCTAGTGGTTTGGTAAGAGGGCCCTCTTTCTACAATGAGCAGTTCTTC.

V and J are TRBV15 and TRBJ2-1; 9 bases are shared with TRBD1. The length of the CDR3 is 14 residues. V was pared by 3 bases and J by 8 bases, with 5 bases of the junction left unmatched. Germline-derived CDR1 and CDR2 are LNHNV and YYDKDF (reference sequence). CDR3 residues: CATSRDRGRDEQFF. CDR3 sequence (DNA): TGTGCCACCAGCAGGGACAGGGGCAGAGATGAGCAGTTCTTC. Supplemented by reference TRBV15 and TRBJ2-1, the full variable domain reads DAMVIQNPRYQVTQFGKPVTLSCSQTLNHNVMYWYQQKSSQAPKLLFHYYDKDFNNEADTPDNFQSRRPNTSFCFLDIRSPGLGDTAMYLCATSRDRGRDEQFFGPGTRLTVL.

CDR3 loop: CASSLNDFLGLAGEVDTQYF. In nucleotides, the CDR3 is TGTGCCAGCAGTTTAAACGACTTCCTTGGACTAGCGGGAGAGGTAGATACGCAGTATTTT. The chain recombines TRBV28 with TRBJ2-3; TRBD2 matches at 13 bases. CDR3 size: 20 residues. Germline V lookup: CDR1 MDHEN, CDR2 SYDVKM. Losses at the gene ends were 2 bases for V and 5 bases for J; bases not matched to a gene: 16.

The chain uses TRBV7-2 and TRBJ2-7; D unclear. The V and J ends lost 4 bases and 3 bases respectively, with 10 bases between them. Germline V gives CDR1 SGHTA, CDR2 FQGNSA. The CDR3 runs 13 residues. CDR3 region: CASSSGPLYEQYF. The DNA for the CDR3 is TGTGCCAGCAGCTCCGGGCCCCTCTACGAGCAGTACTTC.

V and J are TRBV29-1 and TRBJ1-4; TRBD1 might be the D (6 bases). Trimming cost V 5 bases and J 6 bases, with 10 bases left between them. CDR1 is SQVTM and CDR2 is ANQGSEA in the germline V gene. CDR3 length: 12 residues. CDR3 nucleotide sequence: TGCAGCGTTCGAGGGGGGGATGAAAAACTGTTTTTT. Amino acids: CSVRGGDEKLFF.

The chain employs TRBV5-3 and TRBJ1-5; D is ambiguous. TRBV5-3 is marked as an open reading frame, function uncertain. The CDR3 is made up of 16 amino acids. V was cut by 1 base and J by 0 bases, with 11 bases left in between. CDR3 sequence reads: CARSLRSLYSNQPQHF. The DNA for the CDR3 is TGTGCCAGAAGCTTGCGGTCCCTTTATAGCAATCAGCCCCAGCATTTT.

The rearrangement joins TRBV19 to TRBJ1-1; 8 bases fit TRBD1. The CDR3 is 17 amino acids. Germline V gives CDR1 LNHDA, CDR2 SQIVND (reference sequence). V was pared by 7 bases and J by 3 bases, with 16 bases of the junction left unmatched. In DNA, the CDR3 is TGTGCCAGTATCCGGCCACGACAGGGGACATCGTACACTGAAGCTTTCTTT. Protein: CASIRPRQGTSYTEAFF.

This clone was recorded a few times. The genes are TRBV5-1 and TRBJ2-3, with 8 bases fitting TRBD2. From germline, CDR1 is SGHRS and CDR2 YFSETQ. CDR3 size: 16 residues. J was trimmed by 4 bases and V by 4 bases; bases with no gene match: 11. The CDR3 DNA reads TGCGCCAGCAGCCTCCTAGGGACTAGAGTGTCAGATACGCAGTATTTT. It codes for CASSLLGTRVSDTQYF.

The rearrangement joins TRBV28 to TRBJ1-5; the D gene is possibly TRBD1 (6 bases). The ends were cut back, 7 bases at V and 4 bases at J, with 11 bases in the middle. Germline lookup yields CDR1 MDHEN and CDR2 SYDVKM. This CDR3 is built from 13 residues. CDR3 loop: CASTRRGNQPQHF. Here the CDR3 DNA reads TGTGCCAGCACCCGAAGGGGGAATCAGCCCCAGCATTTT.

The chain couples TRBV2 to TRBJ1-1; D is undetermined. The V end was cut by 5 bases, the J end by 1 base, with 8 bases between. The CDR3 is made up of 13 amino acids. Germline V gene data show CDR1 as SNHLY and CDR2 as FYNNEI. CDR3 nucleotide sequence: TGTGCCAGCAGTATCGACCAGAACACTGAAGCTTTCTTT. Translating it yields CASSIDQNTEAFF.

The chain joins TRBV10-1 to TRBJ1-6, with 9 bases fitting TRBD1. In germline, CDR1 is WNHNN, CDR2 SYGVQD (reference sequence). The CDR3 length is 14 residues. The ends lost 6 bases at V and 6 bases at J; junction bases unmatched: 3. CDR3: CASRGDRANSPLHF. CDR3 sequence (DNA): TGCGCCAGCAGGGGGGACAGGGCTAATTCACCCCTCCACTTT.

The genes are TRBV4-3 and TRBJ2-5; maybe TRBD2 (6 bases). The germline V gene has CDR1 LGHNA and CDR2 YSLEER. Between the trimmed V and J ends, which lost 1 base and 1 base, there was a span of 13 bases. This CDR3 has 16 residues. This chain's CDR3 is CASSQASWDSQETQYF. Written as DNA, the CDR3 is TGCGCCAGCAGCCAAGCGTCCTGGGACTCCCAAGAGACCCAGTACTTC.

The chain couples TRBV6-5 to TRBJ1-5, with TRBD1 as a possible D gene (5 bases). Germline V lookup: CDR1 MNHEY, CDR2 SVGAGI. The CDR3 contains 15 residues. Trimming shortened V by 8 bases and J by 0 bases, and 14 bases separated the two germline ends. CDR3 sequence reads: CASAGHPISNQPQHF. In nucleotides, the CDR3 is TGTGCCAGCGCCGGACACCCTATTAGCAATCAGCCCCAGCATTTT.

The chain combines TRBV6-5 with TRBJ2-5; D possibly uses TRBD1 or TRBD2 (5 bases each). CDR3 length: 11 amino acids. CDR1 is MNHEY, CDR2 SVGAGI, per germline. V was cut by 10 bases and J by 4 bases, with 10 bases left in between. In DNA form, the CDR3 reads TGTGCCACCGGGACGGCAGAGACCCAGTACTTC. Translated: CATGTAETQYF.

The V gene is TRBV4-1, the J gene TRBJ1-1; the D is unclear. V lost 3 bases and J lost 10, with 24 bases in between. The germline V gene has CDR1 MGHRA and CDR2 YSYEKL. This CDR3 spans 16 amino acids. CDR3: CASSHNTGAVMDGAFF. In DNA form, the CDR3 reads TGCGCCAGCAGCCACAACACCGGCGCGGTTATGGATGGAGCTTTCTTT.

The DNA of the CDR3 is TGTGCCAGTGCGGACAGGGGGTCCATTCAGTACTTC. Translating gives CASADRGSIQYF. The V call is TRBV19, the J call TRBJ2-4, with 10 bases that match TRBD1. The CDR3 runs to 12 residues. CDR1 LNHDA and CDR2 SQIVND come from the germline V gene (reference sequence). With V trimmed by 8 bases and J by 9 bases, 4 bases remained unmatched.

The chain joins TRBV7-2 to TRBJ2-5, with 7 bases aligning to TRBD1. This CDR3 is 14 amino acids long. The germline CDR1 and CDR2 sequences are SGHTA and FQGNSA. Losses at the gene ends were 0 bases for V and 7 bases for J; bases not matched to a gene: 5. The CDR3 bases are TGTGCCAGCAGCTTAGCTCGGGACAGCGGGACCCAGTACTTC. Residues: CASSLARDSGTQYF.

This sequence joins TRBV9 and TRBJ2-3; D not certain. V was cut by 0 bases and J by 1 base, with 15 bases left in between. Germline loops: CDR1 SGDLS, CDR2 YYNGEE. CDR3 length equals 17 residues. For the CDR3, the DNA is TGTGCCAGCAGCGTAGTAGGTTCCACTGCAGGCACAGATACGCAGTATTTT. Amino acids: CASSVVGSTAGTDTQYF.

CDR3 sequence reads: CASSTGQGIQYF. DNA for the CDR3: TGCGCCAGCAGTACGGGACAGGGTATCCAGTACTTC. This chain links TRBV10-1 with TRBJ2-5, with 9 bases that match TRBD1. This CDR3 region has 12 residues. J gave up 10 bases and V 5 bases, and 5 bases lay outside the gene matches. Per the germline V gene, CDR1 is WNHNN and CDR2 is SYGVQD (reference sequence).

This clone was picked up a small number of times. The J gene is TRBJ1-1, the V gene TRBV7-3; TRBD1 agrees at 7 bases. CDR3 size: 16 residues. In germline, CDR1 is SGHTA, CDR2 FQGTGA. V was clipped by 5 bases and J by 8 bases; unmatched bases: 17. The CDR3 reads CASSVSRWDRGEEAFF. CDR3 nucleotides: TGTGCCAGCAGCGTGTCACGCTGGGACAGAGGGGAAGAAGCTTTCTTT.

The chain uses TRBV11-2 and TRBJ1-2; no reliable D call. This CDR3 is built from 12 residues. The germline V gene encodes CDR1 SGHAT and CDR2 FQNNGV. Trimming took off 4 bases at V and 4 bases at J, with 7 bases between the two ends. CDR3 sequence: CASSSLSYGYTF. CDR3 DNA: TGTGCCAGCAGCTCCCTGAGCTATGGCTACACCTTC.

The chain is built from TRBV25-1 and TRBJ2-5; 8 bases agree with TRBD2. CDR1 and CDR2 (germline): MGHDK, SYGVNS. V was pared by 1 base and J by 3 bases, with 1 base of the junction left unmatched. The CDR3 spans 14 residues. The CDR3 loop is CASSEWREEETQYF. DNA for the CDR3: TGTGCCAGCAGTGAATGGCGGGAGGAAGAGACCCAGTACTTC.